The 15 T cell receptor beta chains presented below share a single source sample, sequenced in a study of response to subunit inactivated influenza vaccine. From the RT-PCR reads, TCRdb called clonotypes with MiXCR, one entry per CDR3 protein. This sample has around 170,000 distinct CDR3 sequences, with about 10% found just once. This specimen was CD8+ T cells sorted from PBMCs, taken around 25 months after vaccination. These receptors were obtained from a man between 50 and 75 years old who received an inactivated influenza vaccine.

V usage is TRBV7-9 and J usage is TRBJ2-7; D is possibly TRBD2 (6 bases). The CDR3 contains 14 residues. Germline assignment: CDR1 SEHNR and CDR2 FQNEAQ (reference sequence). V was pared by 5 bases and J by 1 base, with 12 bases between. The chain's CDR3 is CASSPLANSYEQYF. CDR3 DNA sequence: TGTGCCAGCAGCCCACTAGCCAATTCCTACGAGCAGTACTTC. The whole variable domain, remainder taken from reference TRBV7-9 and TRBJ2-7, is DTGVSQNPRHKITKRGQNVTFRCDPISEHNRLYWYRQTLGQGPEFLTYFQNEAQLEKSRLLSDRFSAERPKGSFSTLEIQRTEQGDSAMYLCASSPLANSYEQYFGPGTRLTVT.

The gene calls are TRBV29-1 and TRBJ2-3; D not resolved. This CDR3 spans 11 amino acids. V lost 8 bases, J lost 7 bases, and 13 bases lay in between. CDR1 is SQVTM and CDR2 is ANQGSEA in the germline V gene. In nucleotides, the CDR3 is TGCAGCCCCCGCGTAACTAATACGCAGTATTTT. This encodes CSPRVTNTQYF.

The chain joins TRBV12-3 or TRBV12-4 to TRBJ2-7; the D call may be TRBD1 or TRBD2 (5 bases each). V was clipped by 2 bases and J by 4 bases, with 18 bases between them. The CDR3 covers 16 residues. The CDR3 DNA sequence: TGTGCCAGCAGTTTACCCCCCCAGGGACGGATGTACGAGCAGTACTTC. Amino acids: CASSLPPQGRMYEQYF.

The CDR3 is CSVEVAVGQRDTQYF. The CDR3 nucleotides read TGCAGCGTTGAAGTCGCCGTTGGGCAGAGAGATACGCAGTATTTT. The chain has TRBV29-1 and TRBJ2-3; D gene unclear. With 1 base removed from V and 5 bases from J, the gap between germline ends came to 16 bases. CDR1 and CDR2 (germline): SQVTM, ANQGSEA. CDR3 size: 15 residues.

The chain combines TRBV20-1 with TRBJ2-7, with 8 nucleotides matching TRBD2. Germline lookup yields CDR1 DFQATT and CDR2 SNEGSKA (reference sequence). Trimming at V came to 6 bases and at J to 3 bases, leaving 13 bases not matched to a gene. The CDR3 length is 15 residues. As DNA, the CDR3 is TGCAGTGCCCTCGGGCAGCGGGAGAGGTTCTACGAGCAGTACTTC. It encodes CSALGQRERFYEQYF.

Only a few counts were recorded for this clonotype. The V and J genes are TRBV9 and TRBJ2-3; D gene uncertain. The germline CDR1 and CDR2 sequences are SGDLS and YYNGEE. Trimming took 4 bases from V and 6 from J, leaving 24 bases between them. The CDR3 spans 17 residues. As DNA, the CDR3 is TGTGCCAGCAGCCTACCGCTAGTACCCCTTCAGTTGGATACGCAGTATTTT. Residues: CASSLPLVPLQLDTQYF.

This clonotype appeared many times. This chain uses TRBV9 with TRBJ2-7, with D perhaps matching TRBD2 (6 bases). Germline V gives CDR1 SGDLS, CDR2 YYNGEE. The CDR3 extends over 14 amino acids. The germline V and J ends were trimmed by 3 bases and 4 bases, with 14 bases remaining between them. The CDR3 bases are TGTGCCAGCAGCGGAGGGACTTCTTTTTACGAGCAGTACTTC. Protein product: CASSGGTSFYEQYF.

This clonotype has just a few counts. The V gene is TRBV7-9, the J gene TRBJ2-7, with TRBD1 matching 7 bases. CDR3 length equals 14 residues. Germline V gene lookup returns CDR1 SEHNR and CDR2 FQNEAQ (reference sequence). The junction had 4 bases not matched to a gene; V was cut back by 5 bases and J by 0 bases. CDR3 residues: CASSPRQGSYEQYF. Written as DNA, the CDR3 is TGTGCCAGCAGCCCTCGACAGGGCTCCTACGAGCAGTACTTC.

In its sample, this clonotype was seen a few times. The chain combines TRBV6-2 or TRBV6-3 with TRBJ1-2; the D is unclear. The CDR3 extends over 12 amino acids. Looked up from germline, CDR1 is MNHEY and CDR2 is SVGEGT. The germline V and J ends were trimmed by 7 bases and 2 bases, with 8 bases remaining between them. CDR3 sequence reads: CASIDGNYGYTF. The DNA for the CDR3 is TGTGCCAGCATCGACGGGAACTATGGCTACACCTTC.

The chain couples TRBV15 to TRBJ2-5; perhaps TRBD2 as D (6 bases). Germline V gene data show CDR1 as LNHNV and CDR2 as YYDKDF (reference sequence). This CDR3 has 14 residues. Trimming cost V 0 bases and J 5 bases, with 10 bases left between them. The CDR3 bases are TGTGCCACCAGCAGAGAATACCGGGGGGAGACCCAGTACTTC. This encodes CATSREYRGETQYF.

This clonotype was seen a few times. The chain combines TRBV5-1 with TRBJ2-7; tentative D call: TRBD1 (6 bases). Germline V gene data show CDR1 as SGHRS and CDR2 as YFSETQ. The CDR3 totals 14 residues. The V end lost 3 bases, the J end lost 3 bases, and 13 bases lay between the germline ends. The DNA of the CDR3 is TGCGCCAGCAGCTCCCGGGACACAAGCTACGAGCAGTACTTC. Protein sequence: CASSSRDTSYEQYF.

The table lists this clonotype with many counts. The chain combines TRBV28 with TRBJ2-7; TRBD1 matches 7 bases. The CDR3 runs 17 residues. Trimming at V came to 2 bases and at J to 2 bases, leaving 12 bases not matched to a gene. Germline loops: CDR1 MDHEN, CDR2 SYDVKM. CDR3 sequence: CASSLRSLGQLTYEQYF. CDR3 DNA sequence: TGTGCCAGCAGTTTAAGGTCCCTGGGACAGCTAACCTACGAGCAGTACTTC.

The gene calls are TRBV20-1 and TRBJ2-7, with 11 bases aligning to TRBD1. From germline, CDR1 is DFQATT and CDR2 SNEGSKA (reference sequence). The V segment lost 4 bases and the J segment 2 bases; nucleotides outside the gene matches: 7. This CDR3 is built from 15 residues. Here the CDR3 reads CSANLDRGLPYEQYF. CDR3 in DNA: TGCAGTGCTAACCTGGACAGGGGGCTCCCCTACGAGCAGTACTTC.

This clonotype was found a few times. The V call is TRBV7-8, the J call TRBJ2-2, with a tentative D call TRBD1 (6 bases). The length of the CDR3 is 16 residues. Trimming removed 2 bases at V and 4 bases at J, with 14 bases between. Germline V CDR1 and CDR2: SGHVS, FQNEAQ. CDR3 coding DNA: TGTGCCAGCAGCTTATCCACAGGGACGGTCACCGGGGAGCTGTTTTTT. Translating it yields CASSLSTGTVTGELFF.

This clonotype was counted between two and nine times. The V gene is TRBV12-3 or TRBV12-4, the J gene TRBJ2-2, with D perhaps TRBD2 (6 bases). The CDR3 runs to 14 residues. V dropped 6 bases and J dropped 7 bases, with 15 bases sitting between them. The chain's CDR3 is CASSPEGGNGELFF. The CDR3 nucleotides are TGTGCCAGCAGCCCGGAAGGCGGGAACGGGGAGCTGTTTTTT.